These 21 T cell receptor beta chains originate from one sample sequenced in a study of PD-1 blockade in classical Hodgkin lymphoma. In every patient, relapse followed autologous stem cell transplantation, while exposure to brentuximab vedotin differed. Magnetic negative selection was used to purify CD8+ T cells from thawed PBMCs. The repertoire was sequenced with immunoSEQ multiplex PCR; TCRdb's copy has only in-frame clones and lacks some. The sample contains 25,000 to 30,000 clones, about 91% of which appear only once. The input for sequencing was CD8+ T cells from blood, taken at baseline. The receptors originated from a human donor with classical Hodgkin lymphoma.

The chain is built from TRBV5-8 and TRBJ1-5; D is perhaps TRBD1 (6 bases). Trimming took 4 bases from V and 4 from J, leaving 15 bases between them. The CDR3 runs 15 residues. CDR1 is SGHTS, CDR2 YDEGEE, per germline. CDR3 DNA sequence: TGTGCCAGCAGCGCCGGACAGTGGGGTAATCAGCCCCAGCATTTT. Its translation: CASSAGQWGNQPQHF.

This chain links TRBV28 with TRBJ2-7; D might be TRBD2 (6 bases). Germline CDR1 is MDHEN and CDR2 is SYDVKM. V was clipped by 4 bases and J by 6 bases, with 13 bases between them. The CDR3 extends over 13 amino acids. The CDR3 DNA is TGTGCCAGCAGTTCGGGACTGCCGACCGAGCAGTACTTC. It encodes CASSSGLPTEQYF.

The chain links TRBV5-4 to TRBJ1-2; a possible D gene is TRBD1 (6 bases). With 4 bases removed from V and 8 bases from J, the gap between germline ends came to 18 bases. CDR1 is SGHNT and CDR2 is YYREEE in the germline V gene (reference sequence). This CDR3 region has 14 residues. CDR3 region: CASSLVGGAWGYTF. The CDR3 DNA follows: TGTGCCAGCAGCCTGGTCGGGGGCGCTTGGGGCTACACCTTC.

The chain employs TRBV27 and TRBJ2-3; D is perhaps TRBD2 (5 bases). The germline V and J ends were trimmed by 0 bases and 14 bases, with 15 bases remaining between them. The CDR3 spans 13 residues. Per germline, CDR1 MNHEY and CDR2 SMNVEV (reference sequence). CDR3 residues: CASSLSPRIAGYF. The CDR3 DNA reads TGTGCCAGCAGTTTATCCCCGAGGATCGCGGGGTATTTT.

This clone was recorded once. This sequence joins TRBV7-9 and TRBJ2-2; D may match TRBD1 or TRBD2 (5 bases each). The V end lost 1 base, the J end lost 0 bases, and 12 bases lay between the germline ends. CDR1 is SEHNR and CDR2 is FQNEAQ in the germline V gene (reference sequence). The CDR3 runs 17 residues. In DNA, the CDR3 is TGTGCCAGCAGCTTAGGGTCTGTGGGGGCGAACACCGGGGAGCTGTTTTTT. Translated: CASSLGSVGANTGELFF.

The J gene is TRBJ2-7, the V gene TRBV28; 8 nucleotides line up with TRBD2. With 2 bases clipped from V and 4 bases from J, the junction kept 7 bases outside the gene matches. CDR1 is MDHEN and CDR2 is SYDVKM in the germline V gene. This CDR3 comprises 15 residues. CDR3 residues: CASSLRTSGVYEQYF. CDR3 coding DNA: TGTGCCAGCAGTTTACGAACTAGCGGAGTTTACGAGCAGTACTTC. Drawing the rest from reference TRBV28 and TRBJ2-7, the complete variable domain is DVKVTQSSRYLVKRTGEKVFLECVQDMDHENMFWYRQDPGLGLRLIYFSYDVKMKEKGDIPEGYSVSREKKERFSLILESASTNQTSMYLCASSLRTSGVYEQYFGPGTRLTVT.

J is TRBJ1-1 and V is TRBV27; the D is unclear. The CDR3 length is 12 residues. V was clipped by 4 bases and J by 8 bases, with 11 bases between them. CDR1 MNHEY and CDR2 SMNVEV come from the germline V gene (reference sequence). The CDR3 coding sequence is TGTGCCAGCAGTTCTTCAATCTCCGAAGCTTTCTTT. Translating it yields CASSSSISEAFF.

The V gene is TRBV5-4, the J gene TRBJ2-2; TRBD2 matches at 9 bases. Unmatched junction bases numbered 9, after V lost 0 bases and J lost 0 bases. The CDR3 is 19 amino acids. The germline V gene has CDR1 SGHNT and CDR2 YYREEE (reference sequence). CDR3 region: CASSLEFQAGGPNTGELFF. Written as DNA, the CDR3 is TGTGCCAGCAGCTTGGAGTTTCAAGCGGGAGGCCCGAACACCGGGGAGCTGTTTTTT.

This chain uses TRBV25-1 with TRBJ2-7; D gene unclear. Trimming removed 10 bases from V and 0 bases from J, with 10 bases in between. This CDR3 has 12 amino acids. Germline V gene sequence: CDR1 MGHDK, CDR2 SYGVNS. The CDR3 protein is CATLTASYEQYF. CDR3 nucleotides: TGTGCCACCCTCACCGCCTCCTACGAGCAGTACTTC.

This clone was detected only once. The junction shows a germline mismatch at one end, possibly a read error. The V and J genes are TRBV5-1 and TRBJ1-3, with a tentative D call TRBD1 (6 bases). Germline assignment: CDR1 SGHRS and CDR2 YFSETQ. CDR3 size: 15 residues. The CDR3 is CASRLDSASGNTIYF. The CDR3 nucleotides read TGCGCCAGCAGGTTGGACAGTGCCTCTGGAAACACCATATATTTT.

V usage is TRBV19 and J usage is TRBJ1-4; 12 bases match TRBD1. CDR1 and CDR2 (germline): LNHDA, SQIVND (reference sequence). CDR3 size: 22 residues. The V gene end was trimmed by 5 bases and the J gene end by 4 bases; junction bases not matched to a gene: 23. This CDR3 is CASSPRDRGRPAPRPLNEKLFF. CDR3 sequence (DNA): TGTGCCAGTAGTCCCCGGGACAGGGGGCGCCCCGCACCACGCCCACTTAATGAAAAACTGTTTTTT.

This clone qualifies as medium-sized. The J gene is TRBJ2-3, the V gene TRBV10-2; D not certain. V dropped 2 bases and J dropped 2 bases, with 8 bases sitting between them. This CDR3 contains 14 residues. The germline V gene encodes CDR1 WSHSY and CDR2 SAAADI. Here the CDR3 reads CASSEDGSTDTQYF. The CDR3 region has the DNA TGCGCCAGCAGTGAGGACGGATCCACAGATACGCAGTATTTT.

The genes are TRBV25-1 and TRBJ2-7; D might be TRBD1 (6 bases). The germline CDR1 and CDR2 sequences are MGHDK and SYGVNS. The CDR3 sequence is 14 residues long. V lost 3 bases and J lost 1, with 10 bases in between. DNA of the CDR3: TGTGCCAGCAGTGAGGTAGGGGGTTCCTACGAGCAGTACTTC. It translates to CASSEVGGSYEQYF.

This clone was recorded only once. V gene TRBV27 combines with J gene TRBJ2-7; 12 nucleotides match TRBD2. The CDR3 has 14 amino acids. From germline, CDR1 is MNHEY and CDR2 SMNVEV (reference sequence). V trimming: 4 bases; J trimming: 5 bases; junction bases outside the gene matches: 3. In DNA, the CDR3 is TGTGCCAGCAGTTCCCGGACTAGCGGGAACGAGCAGTACTTC. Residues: CASSSRTSGNEQYF.

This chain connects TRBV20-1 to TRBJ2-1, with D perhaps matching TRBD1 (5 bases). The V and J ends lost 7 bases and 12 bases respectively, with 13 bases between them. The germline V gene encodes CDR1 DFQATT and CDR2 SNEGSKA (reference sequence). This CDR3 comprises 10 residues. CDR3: CSEGPSLQFF. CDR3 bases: TGCAGTGAGGGGCCTTCTTTGCAGTTCTTC.

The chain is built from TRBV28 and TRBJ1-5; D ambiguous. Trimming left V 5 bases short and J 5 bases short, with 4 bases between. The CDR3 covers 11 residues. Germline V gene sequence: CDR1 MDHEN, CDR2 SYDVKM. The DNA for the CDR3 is TGTGCCAGCAGTGATGATCAGCCCCAGCATTTT. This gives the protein CASSDDQPQHF.

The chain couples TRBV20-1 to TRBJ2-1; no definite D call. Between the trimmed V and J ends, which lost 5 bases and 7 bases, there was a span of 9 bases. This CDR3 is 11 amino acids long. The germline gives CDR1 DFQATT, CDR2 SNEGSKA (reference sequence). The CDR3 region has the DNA TGCAGTGCTTCCCGTCTAAATGAGCAGTTCTTC. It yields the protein CSASRLNEQFF.

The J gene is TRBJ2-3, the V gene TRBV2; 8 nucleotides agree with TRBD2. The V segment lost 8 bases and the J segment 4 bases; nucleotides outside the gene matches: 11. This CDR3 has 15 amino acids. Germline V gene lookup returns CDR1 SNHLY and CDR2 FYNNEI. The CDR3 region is CASGDSGTRADTQYF. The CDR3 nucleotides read TGTGCCAGCGGGGATTCCGGGACTAGAGCAGATACGCAGTATTTT.

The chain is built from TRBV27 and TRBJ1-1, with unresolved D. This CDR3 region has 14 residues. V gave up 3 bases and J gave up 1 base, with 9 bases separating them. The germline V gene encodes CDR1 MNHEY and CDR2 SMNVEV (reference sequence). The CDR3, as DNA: TGTGCCAGCAGTTTTGGAGGGCGGAACACTGAAGCTTTCTTT. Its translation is CASSFGGRNTEAFF.

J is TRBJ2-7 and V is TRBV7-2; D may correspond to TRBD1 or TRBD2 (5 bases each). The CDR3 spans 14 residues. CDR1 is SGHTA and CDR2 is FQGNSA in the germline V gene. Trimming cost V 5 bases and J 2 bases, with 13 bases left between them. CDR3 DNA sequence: TGTGCCAGCAGCCTCCGGGACGGAACCTACGAGCAGTACTTC. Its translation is CASSLRDGTYEQYF.

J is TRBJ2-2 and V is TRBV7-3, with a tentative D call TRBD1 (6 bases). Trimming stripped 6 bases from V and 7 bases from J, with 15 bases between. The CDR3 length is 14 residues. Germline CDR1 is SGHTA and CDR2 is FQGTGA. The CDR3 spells CASSPTGSGGELFF. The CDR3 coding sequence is TGTGCCAGCAGTCCTACAGGGTCGGGCGGGGAGCTGTTTTTT.